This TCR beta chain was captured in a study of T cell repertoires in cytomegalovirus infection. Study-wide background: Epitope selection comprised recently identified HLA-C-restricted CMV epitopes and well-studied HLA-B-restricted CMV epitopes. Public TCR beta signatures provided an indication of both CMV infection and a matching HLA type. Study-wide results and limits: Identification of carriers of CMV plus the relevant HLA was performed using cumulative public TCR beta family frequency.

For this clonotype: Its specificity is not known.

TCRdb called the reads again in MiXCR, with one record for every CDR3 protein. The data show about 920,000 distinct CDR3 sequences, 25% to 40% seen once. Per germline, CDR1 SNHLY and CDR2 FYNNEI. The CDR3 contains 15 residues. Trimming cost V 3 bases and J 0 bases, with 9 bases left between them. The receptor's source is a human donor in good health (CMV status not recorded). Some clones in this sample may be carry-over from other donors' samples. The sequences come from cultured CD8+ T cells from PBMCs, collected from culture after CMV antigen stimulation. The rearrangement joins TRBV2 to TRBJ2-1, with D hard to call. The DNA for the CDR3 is TGTGCCAGCAGTGATGACGGAAGCTCCTACAATGAGCAGTTCTTC. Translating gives CASSDDGSSYNEQFF.